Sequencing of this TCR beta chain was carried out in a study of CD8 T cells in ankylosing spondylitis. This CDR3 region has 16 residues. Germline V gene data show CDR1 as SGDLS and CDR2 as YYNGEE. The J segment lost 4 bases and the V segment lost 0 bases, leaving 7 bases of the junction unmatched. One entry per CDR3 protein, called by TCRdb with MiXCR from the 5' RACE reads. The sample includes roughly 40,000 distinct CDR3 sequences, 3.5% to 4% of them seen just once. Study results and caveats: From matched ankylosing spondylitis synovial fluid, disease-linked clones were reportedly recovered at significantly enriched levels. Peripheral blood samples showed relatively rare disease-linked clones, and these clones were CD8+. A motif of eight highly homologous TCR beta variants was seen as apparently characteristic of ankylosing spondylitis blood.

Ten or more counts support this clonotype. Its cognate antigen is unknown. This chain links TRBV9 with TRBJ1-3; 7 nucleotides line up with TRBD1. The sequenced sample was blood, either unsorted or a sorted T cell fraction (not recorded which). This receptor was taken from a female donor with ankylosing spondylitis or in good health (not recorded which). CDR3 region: CASSVEFRGIGNTIYF. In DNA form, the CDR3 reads TGTGCCAGCAGCGTAGAGTTCAGGGGGATCGGAAACACCATATATTTT.